This T cell receptor beta chain was recovered during a study of blood T cell repertoires in COVID-19. Sequenced by immunoSEQ multiplex PCR; TCRdb stores in-frame clones only, minus some. The sample consists of about 120,000 clones, approximately 80% of them appearing once. The sequence derives from a woman aged 80 or older with acute or convalescent COVID-19. The specimen sequenced was peripheral blood.

CDR3 loop: CASSEWGQGYQPQHF. CDR3 in DNA: TGTGCCAGCAGTGAGTGGGGACAGGGATATCAGCCCCAGCATTTT. The chain is built from TRBV2 and TRBJ1-5; 9 positions match TRBD1. The CDR3 sequence is 15 residues long. The V segment lost 3 bases and the J segment 5 bases; nucleotides outside the gene matches: 5. CDR1 is SNHLY and CDR2 is FYNNEI in the germline V gene.